This TCR beta chain was recovered during a study of graft-versus-host responses after intestinal transplantation. For the study at large: Transplant types were multivisceral, liver-intestinal, or isolated intestinal. For approximately three years after anti-thymocyte globulin induction, all recipients took tacrolimus and steroids. Study-wide results and limits: Early declines in HvG clones that occurred post-transplant were associated with peak circulating GvH clone levels. GvH clones surfaced in recipient marrow, some emerging earlier in ileum or blood.

Profiling relied on immunoSEQ multiplex PCR, and the TCRdb table lists in-frame clones only, not all of them. The top ten clones hold 5% to 6.5% of a sample with around 97,000 clones, about nine tenths of them seen once. In the case of this clone: Its specificity is not known.

V was clipped by 5 bases and J by 3 bases, with 5 bases between them. Germline lookup yields CDR1 SGHAT and CDR2 FQNNGV. This CDR3 has 11 residues. This sample comprised unstimulated CD8+ T cells sorted from spleen or lymph node cells, obtained before intestinal transplant. This chain uses TRBV11-2 with TRBJ2-7; D gene uncertain. This receptor was taken from a human donor who received an intestinal transplant. The CDR3 DNA is TGTGCCAGCAGCGCAGTCTACGAGCAGTACTTC. Its protein product is CASSAVYEQYF. Full variable domain (rest looked up from reference TRBV11-2 and TRBJ2-7): EAGVAQSPRYKIIEKRQSVAFWCNPISGHATLYWYQQILGQGPKLLIQFQNNGVVDDSQLPKDRFSAERLKGVDSTLKIQPAKLEDSAVYLCASSAVYEQYFGPGTRLTVT.